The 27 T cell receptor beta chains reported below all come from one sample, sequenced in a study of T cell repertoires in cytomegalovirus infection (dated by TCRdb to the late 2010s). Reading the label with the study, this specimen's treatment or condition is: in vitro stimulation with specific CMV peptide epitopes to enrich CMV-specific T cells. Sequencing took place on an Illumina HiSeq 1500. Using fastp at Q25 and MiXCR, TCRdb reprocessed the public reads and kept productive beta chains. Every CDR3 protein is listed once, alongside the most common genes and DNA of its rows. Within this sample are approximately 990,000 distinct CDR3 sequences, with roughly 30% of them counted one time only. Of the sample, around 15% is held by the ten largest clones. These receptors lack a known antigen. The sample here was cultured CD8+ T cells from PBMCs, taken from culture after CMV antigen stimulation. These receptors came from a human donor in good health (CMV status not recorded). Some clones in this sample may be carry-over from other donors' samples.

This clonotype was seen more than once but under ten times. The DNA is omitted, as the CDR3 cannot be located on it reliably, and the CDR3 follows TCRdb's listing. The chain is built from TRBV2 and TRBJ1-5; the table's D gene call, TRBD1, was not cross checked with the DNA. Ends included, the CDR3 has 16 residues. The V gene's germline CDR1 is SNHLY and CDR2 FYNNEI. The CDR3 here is CASILGTGGRNQPQHF.

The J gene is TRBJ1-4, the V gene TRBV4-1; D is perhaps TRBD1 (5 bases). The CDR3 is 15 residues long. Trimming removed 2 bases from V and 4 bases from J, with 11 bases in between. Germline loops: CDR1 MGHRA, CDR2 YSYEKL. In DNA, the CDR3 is TGCGCCAGCAGCCAACGACTGGGACTTAATGAAAAACTGTTTTTT. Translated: CASSQRLGLNEKLFF.

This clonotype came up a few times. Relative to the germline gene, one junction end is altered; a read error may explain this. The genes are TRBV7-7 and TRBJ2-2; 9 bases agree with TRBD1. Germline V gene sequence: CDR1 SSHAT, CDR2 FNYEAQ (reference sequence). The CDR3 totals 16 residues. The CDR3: CASSHGQGRNTGELFF. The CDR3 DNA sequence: TGTGCTAGCAGCCACGGACAGGGGAGAAACACCGGGGAGCTGTTTTTT.

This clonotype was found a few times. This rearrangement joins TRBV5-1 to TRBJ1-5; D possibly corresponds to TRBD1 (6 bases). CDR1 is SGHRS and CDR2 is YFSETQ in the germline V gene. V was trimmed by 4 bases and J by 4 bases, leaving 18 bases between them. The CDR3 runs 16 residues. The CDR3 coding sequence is TGCGCCAGCAGCATTGGTTCAGGGGCCCGGAATCAGCCCCAGCATTTT. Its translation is CASSIGSGARNQPQHF.

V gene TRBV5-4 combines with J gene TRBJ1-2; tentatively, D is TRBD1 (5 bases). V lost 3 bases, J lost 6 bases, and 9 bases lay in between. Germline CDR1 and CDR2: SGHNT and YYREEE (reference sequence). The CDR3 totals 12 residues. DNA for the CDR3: TGTGCCAGCAGCTCGCAGGGAAATGGCTACACCTTC. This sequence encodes CASSSQGNGYTF.

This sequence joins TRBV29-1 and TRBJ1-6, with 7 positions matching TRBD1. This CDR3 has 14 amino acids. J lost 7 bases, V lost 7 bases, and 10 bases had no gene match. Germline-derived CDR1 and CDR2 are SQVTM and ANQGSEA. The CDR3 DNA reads TGCAGCGCTTCTCCGGGACAGCGCAATTCACCCCTCCACTTT. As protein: CSASPGQRNSPLHF.

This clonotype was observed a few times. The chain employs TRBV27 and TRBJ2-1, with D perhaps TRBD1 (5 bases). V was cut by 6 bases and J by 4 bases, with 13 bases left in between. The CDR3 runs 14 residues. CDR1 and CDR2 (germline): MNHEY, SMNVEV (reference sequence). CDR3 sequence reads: CASRPISGYNEQFF. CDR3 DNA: TGTGCCAGCAGGCCTATCTCAGGGTACAATGAGCAGTTCTTC.

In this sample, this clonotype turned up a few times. CDR3 sequence: CASSQGSGLAGAETQYF. DNA for the CDR3: TGCGCCAGCAGCCAAGGGTCGGGACTAGCGGGGGCAGAGACCCAGTACTTC. The chain joins TRBV4-1 to TRBJ2-5; TRBD2 aligns across 14 bases. Germline V gene lookup returns CDR1 MGHRA and CDR2 YSYEKL. This CDR3 is 17 amino acids long. Unmatched junction bases numbered 5, after V lost 1 base and J lost 4 bases.

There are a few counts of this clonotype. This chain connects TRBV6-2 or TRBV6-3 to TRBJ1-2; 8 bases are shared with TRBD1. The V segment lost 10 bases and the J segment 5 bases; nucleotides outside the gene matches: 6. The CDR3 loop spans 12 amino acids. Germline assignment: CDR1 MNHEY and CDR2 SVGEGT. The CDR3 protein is CATDQGAYGYTF. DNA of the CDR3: TGTGCCACCGACCAGGGGGCGTATGGCTACACCTTC.

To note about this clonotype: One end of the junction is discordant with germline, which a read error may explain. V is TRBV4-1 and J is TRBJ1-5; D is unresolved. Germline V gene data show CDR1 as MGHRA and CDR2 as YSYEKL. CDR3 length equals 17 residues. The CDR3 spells CASSQEPPWDSNRPQHF. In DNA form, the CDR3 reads TGCGCCAGCAGCCAAGAACCCCCATGGGATAGCAATCGGCCCCAGCATTTT.

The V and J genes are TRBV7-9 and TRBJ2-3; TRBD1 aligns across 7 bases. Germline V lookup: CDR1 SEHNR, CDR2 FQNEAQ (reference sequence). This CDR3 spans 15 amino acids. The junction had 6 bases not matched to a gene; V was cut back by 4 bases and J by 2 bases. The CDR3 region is CASSYGTENTDTQYF. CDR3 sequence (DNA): TGTGCCAGCAGCTACGGGACAGAGAACACAGATACGCAGTATTTT.

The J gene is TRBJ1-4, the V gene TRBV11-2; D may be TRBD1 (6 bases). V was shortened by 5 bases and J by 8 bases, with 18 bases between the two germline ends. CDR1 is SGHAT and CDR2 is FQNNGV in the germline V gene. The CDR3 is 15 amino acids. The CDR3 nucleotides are TGTGCCAGCAGCGGATGGATAGGGGGTGAAGAAAAACTGTTTTTT. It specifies CASSGWIGGEEKLFF. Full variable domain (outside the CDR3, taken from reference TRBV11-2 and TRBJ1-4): EAGVAQSPRYKIIEKRQSVAFWCNPISGHATLYWYQQILGQGPKLLIQFQNNGVVDDSQLPKDRFSAERLKGVDSTLKIQPAKLEDSAVYLCASSGWIGGEEKLFFGSGTQLSVL.

CDR3: CASSPLLGVNTEAFF. The CDR3 region has the DNA TGTGCCAGCAGCCCACTATTAGGAGTGAACACTGAAGCTTTCTTT. This sequence joins TRBV5-4 and TRBJ1-1; D gene unclear. This CDR3 spans 15 amino acids. CDR1 is SGHNT, CDR2 YYREEE, per germline (reference sequence). The V and J ends lost 4 bases and 0 bases respectively, with 13 bases between them.

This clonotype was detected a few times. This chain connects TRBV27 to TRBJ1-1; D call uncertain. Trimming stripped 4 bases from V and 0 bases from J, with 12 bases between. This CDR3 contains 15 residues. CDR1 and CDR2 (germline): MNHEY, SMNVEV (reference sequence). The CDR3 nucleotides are TGTGCCAGCAGTTATCGAGGCGGCCTGAACACTGAAGCTTTCTTT. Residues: CASSYRGGLNTEAFF.

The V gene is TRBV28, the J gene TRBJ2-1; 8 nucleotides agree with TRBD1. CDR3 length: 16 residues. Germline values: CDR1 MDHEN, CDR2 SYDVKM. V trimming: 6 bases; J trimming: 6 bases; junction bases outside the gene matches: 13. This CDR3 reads CASSHQGAITGNEQFF. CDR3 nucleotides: TGTGCCAGCAGCCATCAGGGGGCAATTACGGGCAATGAGCAGTTCTTC.

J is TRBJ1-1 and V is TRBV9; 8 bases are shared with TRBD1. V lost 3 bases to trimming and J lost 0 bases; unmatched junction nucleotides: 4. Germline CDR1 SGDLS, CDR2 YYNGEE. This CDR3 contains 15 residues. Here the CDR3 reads CASSAYRGVNTEAFF. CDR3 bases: TGTGCCAGCAGCGCATACAGGGGGGTGAACACTGAAGCTTTCTTT.

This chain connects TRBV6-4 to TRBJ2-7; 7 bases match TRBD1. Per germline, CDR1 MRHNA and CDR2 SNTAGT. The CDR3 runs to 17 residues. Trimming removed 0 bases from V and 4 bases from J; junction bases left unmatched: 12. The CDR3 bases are TGTGCCAGCAGTGACTCGAACGGTGGACAGGCTATATACGAGCAGTACGTC. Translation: CASSDSNGGQAIYEQYV.

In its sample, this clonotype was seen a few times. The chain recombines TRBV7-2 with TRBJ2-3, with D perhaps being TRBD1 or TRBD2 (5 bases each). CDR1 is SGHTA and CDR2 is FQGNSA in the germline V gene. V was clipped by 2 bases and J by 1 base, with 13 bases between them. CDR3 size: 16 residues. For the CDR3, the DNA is TGTGCCAGCAGCTTACCTGGACGGGGACGCACAGATACGCAGTATTTT. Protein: CASSLPGRGRTDTQYF. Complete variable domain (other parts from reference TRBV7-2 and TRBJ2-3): GAGVSQSPSNKVTEKGKDVELRCDPISGHTALYWYRQSLGQGLEFLIYFQGNSAPDKSGLPSDRFSAERTGGSVSTLTIQRTQQEDSAVYLCASSLPGRGRTDTQYFGPGTRLTVL.

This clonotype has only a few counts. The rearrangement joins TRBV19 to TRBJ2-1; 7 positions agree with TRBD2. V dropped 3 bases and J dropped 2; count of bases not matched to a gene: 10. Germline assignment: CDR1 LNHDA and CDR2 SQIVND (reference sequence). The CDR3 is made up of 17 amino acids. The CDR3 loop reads CASSIPPTAGAYNEQFF. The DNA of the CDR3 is TGTGCCAGTAGTATCCCCCCGACCGCGGGAGCCTACAATGAGCAGTTCTTC.

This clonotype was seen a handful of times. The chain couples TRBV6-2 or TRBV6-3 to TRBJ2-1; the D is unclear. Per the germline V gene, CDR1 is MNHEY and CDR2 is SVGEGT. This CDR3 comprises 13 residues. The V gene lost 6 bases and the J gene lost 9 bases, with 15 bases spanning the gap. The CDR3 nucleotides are TGTGCCAGCAGGAGCCTCGGGTGGAGTGAGCAGTTCTTC. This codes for CASRSLGWSEQFF.

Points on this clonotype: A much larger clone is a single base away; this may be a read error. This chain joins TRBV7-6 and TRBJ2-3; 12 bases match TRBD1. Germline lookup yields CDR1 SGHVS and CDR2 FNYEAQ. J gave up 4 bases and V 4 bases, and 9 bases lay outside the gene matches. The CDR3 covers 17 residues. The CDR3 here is CASSSLGTGGLADTQYF. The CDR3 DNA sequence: TGTGCCAGCAGCTCACTTGGGACAGGGGGCCTCGCAGATACGCAGTATTTT.

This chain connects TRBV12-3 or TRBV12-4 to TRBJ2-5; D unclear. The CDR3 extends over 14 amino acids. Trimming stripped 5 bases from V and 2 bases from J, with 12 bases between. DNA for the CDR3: TGTGCCAGCAGTCCTTCGACATGGCAAGAGACCCAGTACTTC. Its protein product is CASSPSTWQETQYF.

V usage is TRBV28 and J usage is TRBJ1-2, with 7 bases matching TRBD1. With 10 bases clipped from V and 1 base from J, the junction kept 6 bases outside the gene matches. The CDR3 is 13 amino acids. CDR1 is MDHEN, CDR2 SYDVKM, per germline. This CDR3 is CAILTGYNYGYTF. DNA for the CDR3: TGTGCCATCTTGACAGGGTATAACTATGGCTACACCTTC.

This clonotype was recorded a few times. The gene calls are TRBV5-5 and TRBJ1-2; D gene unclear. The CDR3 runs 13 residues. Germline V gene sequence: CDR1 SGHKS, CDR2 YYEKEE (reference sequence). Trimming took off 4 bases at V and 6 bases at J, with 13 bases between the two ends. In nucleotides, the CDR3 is TGTGCCAGCAGCGCGGACCTGGGCAATGGCTACACCTTC. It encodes CASSADLGNGYTF.

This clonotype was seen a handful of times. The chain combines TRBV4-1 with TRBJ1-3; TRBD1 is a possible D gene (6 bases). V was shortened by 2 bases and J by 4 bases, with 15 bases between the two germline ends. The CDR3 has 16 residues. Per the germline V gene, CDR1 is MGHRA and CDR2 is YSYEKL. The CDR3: CASSQWRGDPGNTIYF. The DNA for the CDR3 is TGCGCCAGCAGCCAATGGAGGGGGGACCCAGGAAACACCATATATTTT.

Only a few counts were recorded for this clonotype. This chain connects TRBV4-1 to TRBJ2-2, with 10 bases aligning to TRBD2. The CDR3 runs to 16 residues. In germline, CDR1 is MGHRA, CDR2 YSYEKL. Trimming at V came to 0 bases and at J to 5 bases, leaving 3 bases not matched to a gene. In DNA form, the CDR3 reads TGCGCCAGCAGCCAAGAAAGCGGGGGGGCTACCGGGGAGCTGTTTTTT. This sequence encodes CASSQESGGATGELFF.

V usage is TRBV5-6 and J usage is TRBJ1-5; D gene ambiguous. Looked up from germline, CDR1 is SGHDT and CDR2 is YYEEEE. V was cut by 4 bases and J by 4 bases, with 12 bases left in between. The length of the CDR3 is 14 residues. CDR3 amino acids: CASSAGPRNQPQHF. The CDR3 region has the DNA TGTGCCAGCAGCGCCGGACCCCGGAATCAGCCCCAGCATTTT.